This is a list of T cell receptor beta chains from one sample in a study of shared clonotypes between healthy human individuals. TCRdb keeps only in-frame clones here, not all; method: immunoSEQ multiplex PCR. The sample records about 1,900,000 clones, around 96% being singletons. Sequencing was performed on naive CD8+ T cells sorted from blood. The origin of the receptors is a man aged 18 to 29 in good health. CDR3s include the opening cysteine and the closing phenylalanine or tryptophan. The D gene is left open where the match is weak. Some rows mark clone size as missing; the rest say once, few, many or name a class of expanded clone.

>-|TRBJ2-5|TRBV7-9|-
TGTGCCAGCAGCTTGAGGGTCCAAGAGACCCAGTACTTC
CASSLRVQETQYF
>-|TRBJ1-1|TRBV9|-
TGTGCCAGCAGCGCATCACCGGGACTGAACACTGAAGCTTTCTTT
CASSASPGLNTEAFF
>-|TRBJ1-2|TRBV29-1|-
TGCAGCGTTGAAGATGGGGGGGGCCCTCACTATGGCTACACCTTC
CSVEDGGGPHYGYTF
>TRBD2|TRBJ2-1|TRBV5-1|-
TGCGCCAGCAGCTTGTCAGCGGGAATCTACAATGAGCAGTTCTTC
CASSLSAGIYNEQFF
>-|TRBJ2-7|TRBV7-6|-
TGTGCCAGCAGCTTGGAGGGGGCCTACGAGCAGTACTTC
CASSLEGAYEQYF
>TRBD1|TRBJ1-5|TRBV28|-
TGTGCCAGCAGTTTAGTGGCAGGGGGTCAGCCCCAGCATTTT
CASSLVAGGQPQHF
>-|TRBJ2-5|TRBV5-4|-
TGTGCCAGCAGCTTGGAACTAGAAGAGACCCAGTACTTC
CASSLELEETQYF
>-|TRBJ1-1|TRBV6-5|-
TGTGCCAGCAGTTACGGACGGGGCACTGAAGCTTTCTTT
CASSYGRGTEAFF
>TRBD1|TRBJ1-5|TRBV19|-
TGTGCCAGTAGTATAGATACAGGGGAGGGTAATCAGCCCCAGCATTTT
CASSIDTGEGNQPQHF
>-|TRBJ2-5|TRBV6-1|-
TGTGCCAGCAGTGACCTTCTGACAGAGTACCAAGAGACCCAGTACTTC
CASSDLLTEYQETQYF
>-|TRBJ2-7|TRBV5-1|once
TGCGCCAGCAGCGCCGGTACGGGGGAACACGAGCAGTACTTC
CASSAGTGEHEQYF
>-|TRBJ1-4|TRBV5-4|-
TGTGCCAGCAGCGGGTCCTGGGGTCCTAATGAAAAACTGTTTTTT
CASSGSWGPNEKLFF
>-|TRBJ1-2|TRBV15|-
TGTGCCACCAGCACGGGTTTTGCCGCCTATGGCTACACCTTC
CATSTGFAAYGYTF
>-|TRBJ1-2|TRBV7-9|-
TGTGCCAGCAGCTTCCAACAGGCTAACTATGGCTACACCTTC
CASSFQQANYGYTF
>TRBD1|TRBJ1-4|TRBV5-1|-
TGCGCCAGCAGCCCGACAGGGGGTGATGAAAAACTGTTTTTT
CASSPTGGDEKLFF
>TRBD2|TRBJ2-5|TRBV7-9|-
TGTGCCAGCAGCTTGCGGACTAGCCGAGAAGAGACCCAGTACTTC
CASSLRTSREETQYF
>TRBD1|TRBJ2-7|TRBV7-9|-
TGTGCCAGCAGCTTGACAGGGGACGAGCAGTACTTC
CASSLTGDEQYF
>TRBD2|TRBJ2-7|TRBV4-1|-
TGCGCCAGCAGCCAAGATGTCCTAGCGGGGAGCTCCTACGAGCAGTACTTC
CASSQDVLAGSSYEQYF
>TRBD2|TRBJ2-3|TRBV5-1|-
TGCGCCAGCAGCTTGGCCACACTAGCGGGGGCCGTCACAGATACGCAGTATTTT
CASSLATLAGAVTDTQYF
>-|TRBJ1-2|TRBV2|-
TGTGCCAGCAGAGGCCAGGCGGGGGACACCCAAGGCTACACCTTC
CASRGQAGDTQGYTF
>-|TRBJ1-4|TRBV2|-
TGTGCCAGCAATTCCGGCCAGGCACTGTTTTTT
CASNSGQALFF
>-|TRBJ2-7|TRBV5-8|-
TGTGCCAGCAGCTCAACTCCTCCCGGGGGAGAGGGCTACGAGCAGTACTTC
CASSSTPPGGEGYEQYF
>TRBD2|TRBJ2-1|TRBV30|-
TGTGCCTGGATAGGCGGGAGGGGGGTGAATGAGCAGTTCTTC
CAWIGGRGVNEQFF
>TRBD1|TRBJ1-6|TRBV27|few
TGTGCCAGCAGTTCGGGGACAGGGGGATCACCCCTCCACTTT
CASSSGTGGSPLHF
>-|TRBJ2-5|TRBV2|-
TGTGCCAGCAGTTTTCTGAGGACGGACCAAGAGACCCAGTACTTC
CASSFLRTDQETQYF
>-|TRBJ2-1|TRBV27|-
TGTGCCAGCAGTCCCTTCACGGCTACCTACAATGAGCAGTTCTTC
CASSPFTATYNEQFF
>TRBD1|TRBJ1-1|TRBV29-1|-
TGCAGCGTTGAAGACCTGGACAGGGAGACTGAAGCTTTCTTT
CSVEDLDRETEAFF
>-|TRBJ2-1|TRBV20-1|-
TGCAGTGCTAAAAGGGTCAATGAGCAGTTCTTC
CSAKRVNEQFF
>-|TRBJ1-2|TRBV9|few
TGTGCCAGCAGCGTCCCCGAGCGCGGTTATGGCTACACCTTC
CASSVPERGYGYTF
>-|TRBJ2-7|TRBV4-2|-
TGTGCCAGCAGCCAAGATCAAGGGACTGCCCTACTCTCCTACGAGCAGTACTTC
CASSQDQGTALLSYEQYF
>TRBD1|TRBJ2-5|TRBV29-1|once
TGCAGCGTTGCTCAACAGGGGGGCGAGACCCAGTACTTC
CSVAQQGGETQYF
>-|TRBJ2-7|TRBV4-1|-
TGCGCCAGCAGCCAAAGACAAAGCTCCTACGAGCAGTACTTC
CASSQRQSSYEQYF
>TRBD2|TRBJ2-5|TRBV11-2|-
TGTGCCAGCAGCTTAGACCCTCCGGGACTAGGGGCGTCCCAGTACTTC
CASSLDPPGLGASQYF
>TRBD1|TRBJ1-6|TRBV6-4|-
TGTGCCAGCAGAACTGGACAGGGGACCAATTCACCCCTCCACTTT
CASRTGQGTNSPLHF
>-|TRBJ1-2|TRBV6-5|-
TGTGCCAGCAGCCCCGGGTCGGCGGACTATGGCTACACCTTC
CASSPGSADYGYTF
>-|TRBJ1-5|TRBV15|-
TGTGCCACCAGCAGAGATCACCCTCCCTATAGCAATCAGCCCCAGCATTTT
CATSRDHPPYSNQPQHF
>TRBD1|TRBJ1-5|TRBV7-2|-
TGTGCCAGCAGCTTAGCCGAGACTCAGGGACAGGAGGGAAGTCAGCCCCAGCATTTT
CASSLAETQGQEGSQPQHF
>-|TRBJ2-7|TRBV30|-
TGTGCCTGGAGTATAGCGGCCTCCTACGGGCAGTACTTC
CAWSIAASYGQYF
>-|TRBJ2-5|TRBV7-9|-
TGTGCCAGCAGCCCTGGGACGGCCCAAGAGACCCAGTACTTC
CASSPGTAQETQYF
>-|TRBJ1-1|TRBV11-2|-
TGTGCCAGCAGCTTAGGGACCGGGGAAGCTTTCTTT
CASSLGTGEAFF
>-|TRBJ1-5|TRBV19|-
TGTGCCAGTAGTATTTTCGGGGTTGGGGTGAATCAGCCCCAGCATTTT
CASSIFGVGVNQPQHF
>-|TRBJ2-6|TRBV4-1|-
TGCGCCAGCAGCCAAGGGTCGGGCAGTGGGGCCAACGTCCTGACTTTC
CASSQGSGSGANVLTF
>-|TRBJ2-7|TRBV30|-
TGTGCCTGGTATAAGGGTTTAGGGGAGCAGTACTTC
CAWYKGLGEQYF
>-|TRBJ2-1|TRBV6-5|-
TGTGCCAGCACCTCTGATCGCAATGAGCAGTTCTTC
CASTSDRNEQFF
>TRBD1|TRBJ1-2|TRBV4-1|-
TGCGCCAGCAGCGGTTACCGGGACAGGGGAAGGGGTAACTATGGCTACACCTTC
CASSGYRDRGRGNYGYTF
>TRBD2|TRBJ2-7|TRBV28|-
TGTGCCAGCAGTTCGGGGACTAGCGGCTACGAGCAGTACTTC
CASSSGTSGYEQYF
>TRBD2|TRBJ2-7|TRBV5-1|-
TGCGCCAGCAGCCCCACGGGAGCGGGAGGGCCTCGGGAGCAGTACTTC
CASSPTGAGGPREQYF
>-|TRBJ2-2|TRBV10-3|-
TGTGCCATCAGGCCCGACGTGGGCACAGTCCCTTTGTCGAACACCGGGGAGCTGTTTTTT
CAIRPDVGTVPLSNTGELFF
>-|TRBJ1-1|TRBV30|-
TGTGCCTGGAGTCCCATGAACACTGAAGCTTTCTTT
CAWSPMNTEAFF
>-|TRBJ1-1|TRBV19|-
TGTGCCAGTACTTTCCAGGGCTCTGAAGCTTTCTTT
CASTFQGSEAFF
>-|TRBJ2-5|TRBV6-6|-
TGTGCCAGCACCCCGGGTGAGCTCGAACAAGAGACCCAGTACTTC
CASTPGELEQETQYF
>-|TRBJ1-2|TRBV18|once
TGTGCCAGCTCACCGAGTTATGGCTACACCTTC
CASSPSYGYTF
>TRBD1|TRBJ2-7|TRBV7-9|-
TGTGCCAGCAGCCAACAGGGGCCGAACTACGAGCAGTACTTC
CASSQQGPNYEQYF